This T cell receptor beta chain is drawn from a study of memory CD4+ T cells and cytomegalovirus serostatus. Findings of the study overall: Of 150 to 200 reported CMV TCRbeta sequences, roughly 70 were found in memory CD4+ repertoires. CMV serostatus prediction reached median AUC roughly 0.95, or 0.91 with US-trained model.

On this clone itself: Its antigen is still unknown.

The sort gate was single viable CD3+CD4+CD8-CD45RO+ cells for memory CD4+ T cells. CMV serostatus came from serum IgG against pp150, pp28, p38, p52. Positive selection with CD4 microbeads enriched total CD4+ T cells. CDR1 is MNHNS and CDR2 is SASEGT in the germline V gene. The CDR3 has 10 residues. V was clipped by 8 bases and J by 3 bases, with 5 bases between them. TCRdb's table, derived via immunoSEQ multiplex PCR, lists solely in-frame clones and lacks some. The sample includes some 57,000 clones, less than 80% seen only once; the top ten take around 0.83%. The sequence derives from an adult in good health and CMV-seronegative. The chain couples TRBV6-1 to TRBJ2-7; D unclear. Specimen: memory CD4+ T cells from blood. CDR3: CASADYEQYF. The CDR3 nucleotides are TGTGCCAGCGCAGACTACGAGCAGTACTTC.